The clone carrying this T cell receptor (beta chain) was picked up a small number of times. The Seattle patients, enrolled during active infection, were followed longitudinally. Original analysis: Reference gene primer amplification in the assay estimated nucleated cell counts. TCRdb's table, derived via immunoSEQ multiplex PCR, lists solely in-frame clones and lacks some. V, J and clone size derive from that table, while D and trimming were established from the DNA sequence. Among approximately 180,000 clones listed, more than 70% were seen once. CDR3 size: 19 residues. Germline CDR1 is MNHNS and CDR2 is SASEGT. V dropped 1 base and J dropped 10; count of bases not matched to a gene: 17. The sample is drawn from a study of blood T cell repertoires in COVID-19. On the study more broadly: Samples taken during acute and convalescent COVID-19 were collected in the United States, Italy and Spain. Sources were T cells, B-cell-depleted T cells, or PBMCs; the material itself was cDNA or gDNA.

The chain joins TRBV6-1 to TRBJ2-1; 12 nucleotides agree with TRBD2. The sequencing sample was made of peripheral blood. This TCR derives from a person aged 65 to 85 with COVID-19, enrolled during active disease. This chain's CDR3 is CASSEVSPILAGGRGEQFF. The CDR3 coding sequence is TGTGCCAGCAGTGAAGTTTCACCCATTCTAGCGGGAGGGCGGGGGGAGCAGTTCTTC.